A single sample gave rise to the 27 T cell receptor beta chains below, sequenced in a study of vaccination effects on CD4 cells after COVID-19. Ahead of sequencing, the ViraFEST assay grew antigen-specific CD4+ T cells using viral peptide pools. CD4+ T cell isolation took place after approximately 11 days of culture. Among the vaccine recipients, none had a prior SARS-CoV-2 infection, and nucleocapsid antibodies were negative. TCRdb keeps only in-frame clones here, not all; method: immunoSEQ multiplex PCR. The data show 41,000 or so clones, over 60% seen once. Their specific antigens are unknown. Here the sequenced sample was CD4+ T cells from PBMCs cultured with HCoV-NL63 spike peptides, taken before COVID-19 vaccination. The receptor source for this set is a human donor who received a COVID-19 vaccine.

The chain combines TRBV5-4 with TRBJ2-1; D is possibly TRBD1 or TRBD2 (7 bases each). Trimming left V 4 bases short and J 3 bases short, with 14 bases between. CDR3 size: 15 residues. Germline assignment: CDR1 SGHNT and CDR2 YYREEE (reference sequence). CDR3 region: CASSPQGGNYNEQFF. The CDR3 bases are TGTGCCAGCAGCCCCCAGGGGGGGAACTACAATGAGCAGTTCTTC.

The V call is TRBV19, the J call TRBJ1-5; 7 positions agree with TRBD1. The length of the CDR3 is 11 residues. Germline assignment: CDR1 LNHDA and CDR2 SQIVND (reference sequence). The chain's CDR3 is CGTGPNQPQHF. For the CDR3, the DNA is TGTGGGACAGGACCCAATCAGCCCCAGCATTTT.

The V gene is TRBV7-2, the J gene TRBJ2-6; D is uncertain. V dropped 6 bases and J dropped 0 bases, with 15 bases sitting between them. The CDR3 spans 17 residues. Germline V gene sequence: CDR1 SGHTA, CDR2 FQGNSA. The CDR3 here is CASSYPTSSSGANVLTF. The CDR3 nucleotides read TGTGCCAGCAGTTATCCCACTTCCAGCTCTGGGGCCAACGTCCTGACTTTC.

The rearrangement links TRBV4-3 to TRBJ1-1, with 12 positions matching TRBD1. CDR3 length: 17 amino acids. CDR1 and CDR2 from the germline V gene are LGHNA and YSLEER. Losses at the gene ends were 4 bases for V and 5 bases for J; bases not matched to a gene: 11. CDR3 amino acids: CASSLQPGQGARTEAFF. The DNA of the CDR3 is TGCGCCAGCAGCCTACAACCGGGACAGGGGGCCCGAACTGAAGCTTTCTTT.

The genes are TRBV5-1 and TRBJ2-5, with a possible D match to TRBD1 (6 bases). CDR1 SGHRS and CDR2 YFSETQ come from the germline V gene. The V gene lost 4 bases and the J gene lost 4 bases, with 17 bases spanning the gap. CDR3 length equals 15 residues. The CDR3 is CASSPGTRAGETQYF. In nucleotides, the CDR3 is TGCGCCAGCAGCCCTGGGACAAGGGCGGGAGAGACCCAGTACTTC.

The chain recombines TRBV6-6 with TRBJ1-5; D not resolved. V was trimmed by 6 bases and J by 4 bases, leaving 10 bases between them. CDR1 and CDR2 from the germline V gene are MNHNY and SVGAGI (reference sequence). This CDR3 is 13 amino acids long. As DNA, the CDR3 is TGTGCCAGCAGAAACGGGCTGAATCAGCCCCAGCATTTT. This codes for CASRNGLNQPQHF.

The rearrangement links TRBV11-1 to TRBJ2-1; D unresolved. The germline V gene has CDR1 SGHAT and CDR2 FQDESV (reference sequence). CDR3 length: 14 amino acids. V was pared by 3 bases and J by 9 bases, with 15 bases between. The CDR3 loop is CASSLAPGEREQFF. In DNA, the CDR3 is TGTGCCAGCAGCTTGGCTCCGGGTGAACGTGAGCAGTTCTTC. Full variable domain (outside the CDR3, taken from reference TRBV11-1 and TRBJ2-1): EAEVAQSPRYKITEKSQAVAFWCDPISGHATLYWYRQILGQGPELLVQFQDESVVDDSQLPKDRFSAERLKGVDSTLKIQPAELGDSAMYLCASSLAPGEREQFFGPGTRLTVL.

This clone was observed a few times. The chain employs TRBV28 and TRBJ2-2, with no clear D. The CDR3 has 15 residues. The ends were cut back, 3 bases at V and 0 bases at J, with 8 bases in the middle. The germline V gene encodes CDR1 MDHEN and CDR2 SYDVKM. The CDR3 is CASSLAGTNTGELFF. DNA for the CDR3: TGTGCCAGCAGTTTGGCTGGGACGAACACCGGGGAGCTGTTTTTT.

J is TRBJ2-4 and V is TRBV5-1; D might be TRBD1 (7 bases). This CDR3 has 16 amino acids. Trimming stripped 4 bases from V and 0 bases from J, with 14 bases between. In germline, CDR1 is SGHRS, CDR2 YFSETQ. CDR3 loop: CASSPGTAGAKNIQYF. CDR3 nucleotide sequence: TGCGCCAGCAGCCCCGGGACAGCGGGAGCCAAAAACATTCAGTACTTC.

The V call is TRBV4-3, the J call TRBJ2-7, with D perhaps matching TRBD2 (6 bases). The germline V and J ends were trimmed by 0 bases and 2 bases, with 11 bases remaining between them. Germline values: CDR1 LGHNA, CDR2 YSLEER. CDR3 length: 15 residues. CDR3 sequence reads: CASSQDAGIPYEQYV. The CDR3 DNA follows: TGCGCCAGCAGCCAAGATGCGGGGATCCCCTACGAGCAGTACGTC.

The CDR3 DNA follows: TGTGCCAGCGGAAGAGTCGCGAACACCGGGGAGCTGTTTTTT. It is translated as CASGRVANTGELFF. V is TRBV2 and J is TRBJ2-2; D is uncertain. The CDR3 sequence is 14 residues long. Germline V gene sequence: CDR1 SNHLY, CDR2 FYNNEI. Trimming removed 8 bases at V and 0 bases at J, with 10 bases between.

This chain connects TRBV10-3 to TRBJ1-1, with 8 bases fitting TRBD1. This CDR3 is 16 amino acids long. From germline, CDR1 is ENHRY and CDR2 SYGVKD. V shed 10 bases and J 0 bases; nucleotides not matched to a gene: 13. The CDR3 is CATIAPHRGMNTEAFF. In DNA, the CDR3 is TGTGCCACCATCGCGCCTCACAGGGGGATGAACACTGAAGCTTTCTTT.

This chain connects TRBV19 to TRBJ2-2, with D perhaps TRBD2 (7 bases). With 6 bases removed from V and 2 bases from J, the gap between germline ends came to 13 bases. The CDR3 covers 15 residues. CDR1 is LNHDA, CDR2 SQIVND, per germline (reference sequence). The CDR3 sequence: CASSPGGRNTGELFF. CDR3 DNA sequence: TGTGCCAGTAGCCCGGGGGGCCGTAACACCGGGGAGCTGTTTTTT.

This clone appeared a few times. The chain joins TRBV10-3 to TRBJ2-3; D not certain. Germline lookup yields CDR1 ENHRY and CDR2 SYGVKD. Trimming removed 3 bases from V and 4 bases from J, with 5 bases in between. The CDR3 consists of 12 residues. The CDR3 coding sequence is TGTGCCATCAGTGACAACTCAGATACGCAGTATTTT. Protein: CAISDNSDTQYF.

This chain links TRBV2 with TRBJ1-1; D remains unclear. The CDR3 covers 11 residues. The germline V and J ends were trimmed by 4 bases and 10 bases, with 10 bases remaining between them. CDR1 and CDR2 (germline): SNHLY, FYNNEI. CDR3 DNA sequence: TGTGCCAGCAGTGTAGCCTCGGGAGCTTTCTTT. Translated: CASSVASGAFF.

The chain links TRBV3-1 (or the pseudogene TRBV3-2) to TRBJ2-3; D is unresolved. Germline lookup yields CDR1 LGHDT and CDR2 YNNKEL (reference sequence). Trimming stripped 4 bases from V and 2 bases from J, with 10 bases between. This CDR3 is built from 14 residues. This CDR3 is CASSPQRTTDTQYF. The CDR3, as DNA: TGTGCCAGCAGCCCCCAACGCACCACAGATACGCAGTATTTT.

The chain employs TRBV28 and TRBJ1-3; D not resolved. The CDR3 length is 15 residues. V was trimmed by 2 bases and J by 0 bases, leaving 8 bases between them. From germline, CDR1 is MDHEN and CDR2 SYDVKM. CDR3 DNA sequence: TGTGCCAGCAGTTTACCGCGGGGCTCTGGAAACACCATATATTTT. Translation: CASSLPRGSGNTIYF.

The V and J genes are TRBV6-4 and TRBJ2-5; 8 bases map to TRBD1. The CDR3 totals 15 residues. Germline CDR1 reads MRHNA; CDR2 reads SNTAGT. The ends lost 6 bases at V and 3 bases at J; junction bases unmatched: 9. The CDR3 bases are TGTGCCAGCAGCCTCCTACAGGGGGTGGAAGAGACCCAGTACTTC. Translated, it gives CASSLLQGVEETQYF.

This chain connects TRBV9 to TRBJ2-3; D gene uncertain. Germline V lookup: CDR1 SGDLS, CDR2 YYNGEE. The CDR3 has 11 amino acids. Trimming stripped 7 bases from V and 6 bases from J, with 9 bases between. In DNA form, the CDR3 reads TGTGCCAGCGGCCCGCCGGATACGCAGTATTTT. Translation: CASGPPDTQYF.

V is TRBV2 and J is TRBJ1-4; TRBD1 agrees at 10 bases. V shed 6 bases and J 6 bases; nucleotides not matched to a gene: 7. This CDR3 is 15 amino acids long. Germline V gene sequence: CDR1 SNHLY, CDR2 FYNNEI. In DNA form, the CDR3 reads TGTGCCAGCAGGGGACAGACAGGGGGCGATGAAAAACTGTTTTTT. The encoded protein is CASRGQTGGDEKLFF.

V and J are TRBV10-3 and TRBJ2-7; D not certain. Trimming took off 5 bases at V and 4 bases at J, with 9 bases between the two ends. This CDR3 has 12 amino acids. Germline V gene data show CDR1 as ENHRY and CDR2 as SYGVKD. The CDR3 region has the DNA TGTGCCATCAGTCATACGTCTTACGAGCAGTACGTC. Its protein is CAISHTSYEQYV.

The chain couples TRBV6-2 or TRBV6-3 to TRBJ2-7, with 11 positions matching TRBD2. The CDR3 runs to 16 residues. The V gene end was trimmed by 5 bases and the J gene end by 3 bases; junction bases not matched to a gene: 9. Germline assignment: CDR1 MNHEY and CDR2 SVGEGT. This chain's CDR3 is CASSPRLAGSLYEQYV. The DNA for the CDR3 is TGTGCCAGCAGTCCACGACTAGCGGGGAGCCTCTACGAGCAGTACGTC.

This clone was seen only a few times. This chain uses TRBV11-2 with TRBJ1-6; 7 bases are a match to TRBD1. Germline V lookup: CDR1 SGHAT, CDR2 FQNNGV. The CDR3 loop spans 15 amino acids. Unmatched junction bases numbered 9, after V lost 7 bases and J lost 6 bases. The CDR3 DNA is TGTGCCAGCACCTGGACCGGGACAGCTAATTCACCCCTCCACTTT. Translating it yields CASTWTGTANSPLHF.

This clone turned up a few times. This chain connects TRBV14 to TRBJ2-2; tentatively, D is TRBD1 or TRBD2 (5 bases each). In germline, CDR1 is SGHDN, CDR2 FVKESK. The V end was cut by 3 bases, the J end by 6 bases, with 20 bases between. This CDR3 has 17 amino acids. CDR3 bases: TGTGCCAGCAGCCAGCGTCGGGACGCCCGGTCTCCCGGGGAGCTGTTTTTT. Translation: CASSQRRDARSPGELFF.

CDR3 in amino acids: CASSQLDTTLEKLFF. The CDR3 coding sequence is TGTGCCAGCAGCCAACTAGATACCACCCTTGAAAAACTGTTTTTT. This chain joins TRBV14 and TRBJ1-4, with unresolved D. Germline-derived CDR1 and CDR2 are SGHDN and FVKESK. This CDR3 is built from 15 residues. The germline V and J ends were trimmed by 2 bases and 7 bases, with 14 bases remaining between them.

This clone has a handful of counts. The rearrangement joins TRBV6-5 to TRBJ2-1, with TRBD1 identical over 7 bases. Trimming cost V 6 bases and J 0 bases; bases outside gene matches: 5. The CDR3 spans 15 residues. The germline V gene has CDR1 MNHEY and CDR2 SVGAGI. The DNA for the CDR3 is TGTGCCAGCAGAAAAACAGGGGCCTCCTACAATGAGCAGTTCTTC. Its translation is CASRKTGASYNEQFF.

The V gene is TRBV27, the J gene TRBJ1-1; D is uncertain. The V gene lost 7 bases and the J gene lost 3 bases, with 12 bases spanning the gap. The CDR3 has 13 residues. Germline V lookup: CDR1 MNHEY, CDR2 SMNVEV (reference sequence). The DNA of the CDR3 is TGTGCCAGCATGAAGGGTTGGGACACTGAAGCTTTCTTT. Amino acids: CASMKGWDTEAFF.